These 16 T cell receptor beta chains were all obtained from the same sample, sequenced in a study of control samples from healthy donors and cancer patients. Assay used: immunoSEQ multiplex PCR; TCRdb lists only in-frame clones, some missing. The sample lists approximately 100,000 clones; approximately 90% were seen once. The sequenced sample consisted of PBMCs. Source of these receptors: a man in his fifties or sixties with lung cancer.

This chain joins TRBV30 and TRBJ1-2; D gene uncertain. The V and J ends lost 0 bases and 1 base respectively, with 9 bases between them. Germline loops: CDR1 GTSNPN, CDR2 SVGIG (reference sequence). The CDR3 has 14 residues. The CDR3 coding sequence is TGTGCCTGGAGTGTACGAGTAATTAACTATGGCTACACCTTC. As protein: CAWSVRVINYGYTF.

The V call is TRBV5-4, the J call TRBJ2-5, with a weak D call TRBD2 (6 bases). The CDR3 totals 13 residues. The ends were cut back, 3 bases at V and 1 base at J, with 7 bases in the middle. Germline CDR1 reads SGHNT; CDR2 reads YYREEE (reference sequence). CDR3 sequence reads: CASSSGGQETQYF. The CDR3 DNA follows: TGTGCCAGCAGCTCCGGGGGCCAAGAGACCCAGTACTTC.

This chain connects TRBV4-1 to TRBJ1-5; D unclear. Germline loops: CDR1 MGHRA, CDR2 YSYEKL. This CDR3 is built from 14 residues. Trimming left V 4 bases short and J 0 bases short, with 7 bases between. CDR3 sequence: CASSLQISNQPQHF. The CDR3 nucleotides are TGCGCCAGCAGCCTCCAGATTAGCAATCAGCCCCAGCATTTT.

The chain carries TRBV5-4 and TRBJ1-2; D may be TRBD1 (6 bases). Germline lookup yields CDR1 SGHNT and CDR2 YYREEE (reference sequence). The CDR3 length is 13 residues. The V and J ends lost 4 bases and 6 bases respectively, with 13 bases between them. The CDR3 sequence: CASSVGQTDGYTF. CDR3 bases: TGTGCCAGCAGCGTTGGACAGACGGATGGCTACACCTTC.

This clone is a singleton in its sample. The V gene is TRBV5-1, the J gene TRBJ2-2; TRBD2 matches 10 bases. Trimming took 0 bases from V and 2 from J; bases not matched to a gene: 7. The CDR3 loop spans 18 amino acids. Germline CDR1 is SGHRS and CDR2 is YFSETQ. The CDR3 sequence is CASSLVVAGGPNTGELFF. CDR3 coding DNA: TGCGCCAGCAGCTTGGTGGTAGCGGGGGGACCAAACACCGGGGAGCTGTTTTTT.

CDR3 region: CASSSGQGIYEQYV. The CDR3 DNA reads TGTGCCAGCAGCTCAGGACAGGGTATCTACGAGCAGTACGTC. The V gene is TRBV7-9, the J gene TRBJ2-7; 8 nucleotides match TRBD1. Looked up from germline, CDR1 is SEHNR and CDR2 is FQNEAQ (reference sequence). V shed 4 bases, J shed 3 bases, and the junction held 5 bases outside the gene matches. CDR3 size: 14 residues.

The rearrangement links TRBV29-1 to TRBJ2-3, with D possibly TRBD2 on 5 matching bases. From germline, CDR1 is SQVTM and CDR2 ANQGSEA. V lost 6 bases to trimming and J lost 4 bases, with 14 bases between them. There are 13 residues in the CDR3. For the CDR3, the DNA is TGCAGCGTCGGGGTGGGGTCGGCAGATACGCAGTATTTT. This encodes CSVGVGSADTQYF.

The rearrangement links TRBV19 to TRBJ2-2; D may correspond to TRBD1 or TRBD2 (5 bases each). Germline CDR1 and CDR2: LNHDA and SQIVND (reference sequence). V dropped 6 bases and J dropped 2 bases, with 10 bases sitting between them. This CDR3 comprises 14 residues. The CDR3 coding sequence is TGTGCCAGTAGGGGGACGATAAACACCGGGGAGCTGTTTTTT. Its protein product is CASRGTINTGELFF.

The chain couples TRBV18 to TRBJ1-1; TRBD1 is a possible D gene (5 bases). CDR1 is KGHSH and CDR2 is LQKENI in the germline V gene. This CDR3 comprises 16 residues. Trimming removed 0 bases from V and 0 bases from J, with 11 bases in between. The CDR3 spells CASSPPSRQMNTEAFF. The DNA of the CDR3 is TGTGCCAGCTCACCACCGAGCCGACAGATGAACACTGAAGCTTTCTTT.

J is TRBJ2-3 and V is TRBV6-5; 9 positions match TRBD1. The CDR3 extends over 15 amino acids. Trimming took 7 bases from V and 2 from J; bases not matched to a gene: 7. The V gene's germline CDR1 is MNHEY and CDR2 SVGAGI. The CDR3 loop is CASTGQGPPTDTQYF. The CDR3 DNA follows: TGTGCCAGCACCGGACAGGGGCCCCCCACAGATACGCAGTATTTT.

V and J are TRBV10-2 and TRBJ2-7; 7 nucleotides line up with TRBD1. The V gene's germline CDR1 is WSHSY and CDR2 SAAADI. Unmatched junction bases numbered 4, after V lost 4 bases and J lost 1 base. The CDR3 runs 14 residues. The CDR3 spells CASSVQTGSYEQYF. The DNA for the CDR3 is TGCGCCAGCAGTGTCCAGACAGGGTCCTACGAGCAGTACTTC.

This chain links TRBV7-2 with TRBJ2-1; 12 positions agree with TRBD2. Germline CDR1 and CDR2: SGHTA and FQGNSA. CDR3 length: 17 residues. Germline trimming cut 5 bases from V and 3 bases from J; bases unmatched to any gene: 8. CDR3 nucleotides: TGTGCCAGCAGCCCCCTACTAGCGGGGGGCCACTACAATGAGCAGTTCTTC. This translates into CASSPLLAGGHYNEQFF. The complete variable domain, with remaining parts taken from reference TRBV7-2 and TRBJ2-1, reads GAGVSQSPSNKVTEKGKDVELRCDPISGHTALYWYRQSLGQGLEFLIYFQGNSAPDKSGLPSDRFSAERTGGSVSTLTIQRTQQEDSAVYLCASSPLLAGGHYNEQFFGPGTRLTVL.

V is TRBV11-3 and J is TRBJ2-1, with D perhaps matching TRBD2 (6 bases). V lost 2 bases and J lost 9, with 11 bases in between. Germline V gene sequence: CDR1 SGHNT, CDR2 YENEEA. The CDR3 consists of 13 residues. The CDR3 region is CASSLRPTSEQFF. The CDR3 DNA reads TGTGCCAGCAGCTTAAGACCGACTAGTGAGCAGTTCTTC.

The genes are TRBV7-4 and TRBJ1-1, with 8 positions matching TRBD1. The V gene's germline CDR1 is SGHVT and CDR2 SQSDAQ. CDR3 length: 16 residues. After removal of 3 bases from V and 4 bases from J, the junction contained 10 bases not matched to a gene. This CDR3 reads CASSFQDRVHVTEAFF. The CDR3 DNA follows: TGTGCCAGCAGCTTTCAGGACAGGGTACATGTCACTGAAGCTTTCTTT.

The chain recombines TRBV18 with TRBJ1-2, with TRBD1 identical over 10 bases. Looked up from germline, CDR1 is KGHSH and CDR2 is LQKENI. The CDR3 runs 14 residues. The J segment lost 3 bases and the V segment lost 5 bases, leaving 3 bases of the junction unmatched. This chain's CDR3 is CASSSGTGDYGYTF. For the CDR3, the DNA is TGTGCCAGCTCATCCGGGACAGGGGACTATGGCTACACCTTC.

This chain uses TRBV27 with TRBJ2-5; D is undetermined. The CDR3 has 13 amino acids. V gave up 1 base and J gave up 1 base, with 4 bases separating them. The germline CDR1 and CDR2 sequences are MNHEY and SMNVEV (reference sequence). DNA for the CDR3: TGTGCCAGCAGTTTATACAGCCAAGAGACCCAGTACTTC. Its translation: CASSLYSQETQYF.